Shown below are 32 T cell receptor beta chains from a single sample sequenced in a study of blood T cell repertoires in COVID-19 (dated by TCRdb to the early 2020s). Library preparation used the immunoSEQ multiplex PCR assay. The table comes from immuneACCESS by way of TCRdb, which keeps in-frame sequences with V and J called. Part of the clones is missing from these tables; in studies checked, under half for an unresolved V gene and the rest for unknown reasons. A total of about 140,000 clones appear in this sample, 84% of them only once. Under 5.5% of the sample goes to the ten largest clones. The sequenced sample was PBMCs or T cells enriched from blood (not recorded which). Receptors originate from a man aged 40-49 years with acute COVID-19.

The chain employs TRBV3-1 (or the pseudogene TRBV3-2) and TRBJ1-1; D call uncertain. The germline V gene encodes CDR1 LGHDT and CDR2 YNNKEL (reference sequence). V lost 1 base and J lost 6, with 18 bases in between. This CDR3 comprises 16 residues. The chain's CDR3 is CASSQGAGLGSSEAFF. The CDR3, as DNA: TGTGCCAGCAGCCAAGGCGCCGGGTTGGGTTCGTCTGAAGCTTTCTTT.

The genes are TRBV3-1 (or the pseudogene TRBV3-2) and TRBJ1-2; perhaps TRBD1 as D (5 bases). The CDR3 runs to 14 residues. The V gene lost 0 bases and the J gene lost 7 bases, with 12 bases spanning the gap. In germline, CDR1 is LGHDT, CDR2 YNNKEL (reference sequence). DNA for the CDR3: TGTGCCAGCAGCCAAGACAGGGAAGTTTTTGGCTACACCTTC. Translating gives CASSQDREVFGYTF.

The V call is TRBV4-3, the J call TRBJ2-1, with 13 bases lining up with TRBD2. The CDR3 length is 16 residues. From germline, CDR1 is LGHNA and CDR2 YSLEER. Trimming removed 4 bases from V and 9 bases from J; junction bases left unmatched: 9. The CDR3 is CASSRILAGGPIEQFF. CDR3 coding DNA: TGCGCCAGCAGCCGCATACTAGCGGGAGGGCCTATTGAGCAGTTCTTC.

CDR3 sequence: CASSHPPGTVDQPQHF. CDR3 nucleotides: TGCGCCAGCAGCCATCCACCGGGGACAGTCGATCAGCCCCAGCATTTT. V usage is TRBV4-1 and J usage is TRBJ1-5, with TRBD1 matching over 7 bases. Germline values: CDR1 MGHRA, CDR2 YSYEKL. V lost 3 bases and J lost 5; bases outside the gene matches: 10. The CDR3 contains 16 residues.

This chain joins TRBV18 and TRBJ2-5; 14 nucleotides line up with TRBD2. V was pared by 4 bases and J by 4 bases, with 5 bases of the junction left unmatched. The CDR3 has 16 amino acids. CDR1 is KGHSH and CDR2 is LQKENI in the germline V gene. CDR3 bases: TGTGCCAGCTCACGGGGGACTAGCGGGAGTGGAGAGACCCAGTACTTC. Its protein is CASSRGTSGSGETQYF.

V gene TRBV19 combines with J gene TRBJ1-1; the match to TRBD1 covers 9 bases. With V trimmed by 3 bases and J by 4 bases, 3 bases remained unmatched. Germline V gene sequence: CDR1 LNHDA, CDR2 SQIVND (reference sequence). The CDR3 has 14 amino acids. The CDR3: CASSIGTGFTEAFF. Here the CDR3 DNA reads TGTGCCAGTAGTATCGGGACAGGGTTCACTGAAGCTTTCTTT.

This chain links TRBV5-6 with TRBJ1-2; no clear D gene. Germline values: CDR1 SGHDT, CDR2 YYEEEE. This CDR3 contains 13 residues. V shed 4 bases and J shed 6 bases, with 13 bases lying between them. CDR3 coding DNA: TGTGCCAGCAGCGCAACAGTTACGCATGGCTACACCTTC. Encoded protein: CASSATVTHGYTF.

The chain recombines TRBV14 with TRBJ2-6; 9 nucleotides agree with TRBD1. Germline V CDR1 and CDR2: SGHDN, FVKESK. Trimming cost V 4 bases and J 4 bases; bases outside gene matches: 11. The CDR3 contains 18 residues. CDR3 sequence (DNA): TGTGCCAGCAGCCCCCGGGACAGGGATCCTACAGGGGCCAACGTCCTGACTTTC. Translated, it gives CASSPRDRDPTGANVLTF.

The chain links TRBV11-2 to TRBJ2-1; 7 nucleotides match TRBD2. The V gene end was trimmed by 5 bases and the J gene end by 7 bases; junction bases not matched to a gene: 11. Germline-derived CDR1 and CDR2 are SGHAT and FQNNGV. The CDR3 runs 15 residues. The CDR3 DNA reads TGTGCCAGCAGCCTCCCTCCCTGGGGGGGGAATGAGCAGTTCTTC. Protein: CASSLPPWGGNEQFF.

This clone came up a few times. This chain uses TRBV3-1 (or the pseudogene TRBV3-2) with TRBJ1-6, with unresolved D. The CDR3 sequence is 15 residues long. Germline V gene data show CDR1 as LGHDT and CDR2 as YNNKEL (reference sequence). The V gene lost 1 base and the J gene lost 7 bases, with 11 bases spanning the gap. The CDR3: CASSQAGRGNSPLHF. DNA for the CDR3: TGTGCCAGCAGCCAAGCGGGGAGAGGGAATTCACCCCTCCACTTT.

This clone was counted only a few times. CDR3 nucleotide sequence: TGTGCCAGTAGTGCGGACAGGGTAAATCGTTCACCCCTCCACTTT. Protein product: CASSADRVNRSPLHF. The chain is built from TRBV19 and TRBJ1-6, with TRBD1 matching over 8 bases. V lost 5 bases, J lost 9 bases, and 9 bases stayed unmatched. The CDR3 extends over 15 amino acids. Germline V gene lookup returns CDR1 LNHDA and CDR2 SQIVND (reference sequence).

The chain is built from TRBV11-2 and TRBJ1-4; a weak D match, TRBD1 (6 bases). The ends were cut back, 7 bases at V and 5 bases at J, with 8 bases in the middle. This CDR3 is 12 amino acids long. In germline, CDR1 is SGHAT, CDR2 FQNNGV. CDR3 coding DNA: TGTGCCAGCAAGGGGGAAAATGAAAAACTGTTTTTT. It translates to CASKGENEKLFF.

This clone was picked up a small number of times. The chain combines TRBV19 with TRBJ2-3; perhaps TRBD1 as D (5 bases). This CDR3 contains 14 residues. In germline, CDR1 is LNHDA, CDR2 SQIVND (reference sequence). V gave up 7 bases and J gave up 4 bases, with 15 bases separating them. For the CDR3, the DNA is TGTGCCAGTAATAACGTCGACAGTCCAGATACGCAGTATTTT. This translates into CASNNVDSPDTQYF.

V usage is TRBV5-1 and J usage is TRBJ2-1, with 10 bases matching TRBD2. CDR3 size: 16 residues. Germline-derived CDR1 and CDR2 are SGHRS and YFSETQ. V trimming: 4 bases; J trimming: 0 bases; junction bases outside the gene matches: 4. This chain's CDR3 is CASSPGLAPSYNEQFF. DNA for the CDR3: TGCGCCAGCAGCCCGGGACTAGCGCCCTCCTACAATGAGCAGTTCTTC.

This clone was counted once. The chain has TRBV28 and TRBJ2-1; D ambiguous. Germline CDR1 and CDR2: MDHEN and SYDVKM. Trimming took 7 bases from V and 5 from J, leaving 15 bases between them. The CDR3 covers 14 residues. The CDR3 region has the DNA TGTGCCAGCAATATCGCGGTCGGTAACAATGAGCAGTTCTTC. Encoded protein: CASNIAVGNNEQFF.

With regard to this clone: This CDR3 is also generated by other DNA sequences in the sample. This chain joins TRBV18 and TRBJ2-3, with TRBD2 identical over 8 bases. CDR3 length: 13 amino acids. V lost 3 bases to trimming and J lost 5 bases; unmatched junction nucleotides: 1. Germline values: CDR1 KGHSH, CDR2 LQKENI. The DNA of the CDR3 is TGTGCCAGCTCACCCGGGGGGGGAGATACGCAGTATTTT. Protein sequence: CASSPGGGDTQYF.

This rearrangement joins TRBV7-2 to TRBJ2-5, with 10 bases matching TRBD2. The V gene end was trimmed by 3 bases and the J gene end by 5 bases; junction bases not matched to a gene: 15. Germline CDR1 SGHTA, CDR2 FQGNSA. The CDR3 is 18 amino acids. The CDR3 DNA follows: TGTGCCAGCAGCTTGGCGAACAAGCGGGAGGGCCTTAGGGAGACCCAGTACTTC. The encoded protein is CASSLANKREGLRETQYF.

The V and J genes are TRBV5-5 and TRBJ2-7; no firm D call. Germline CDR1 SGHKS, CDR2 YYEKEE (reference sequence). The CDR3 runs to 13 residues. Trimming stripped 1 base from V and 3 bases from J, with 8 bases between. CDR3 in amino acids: CASSLTRYYEQYF. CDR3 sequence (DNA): TGTGCCAGCAGCTTGACGCGTTACTACGAGCAGTACTTC.

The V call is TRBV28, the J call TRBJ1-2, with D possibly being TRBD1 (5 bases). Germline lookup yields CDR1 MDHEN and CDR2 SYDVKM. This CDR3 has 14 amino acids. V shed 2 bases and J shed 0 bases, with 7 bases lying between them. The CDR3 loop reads CASSLPRANYGYTF. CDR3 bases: TGTGCCAGCAGTTTACCCAGGGCTAACTATGGCTACACCTTC.

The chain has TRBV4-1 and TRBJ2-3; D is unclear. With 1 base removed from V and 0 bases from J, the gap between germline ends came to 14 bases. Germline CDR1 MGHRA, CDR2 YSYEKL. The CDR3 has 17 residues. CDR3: CASSQASWSPSTDTQYF. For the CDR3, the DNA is TGCGCCAGCAGCCAAGCCTCATGGAGCCCCAGCACAGATACGCAGTATTTT.

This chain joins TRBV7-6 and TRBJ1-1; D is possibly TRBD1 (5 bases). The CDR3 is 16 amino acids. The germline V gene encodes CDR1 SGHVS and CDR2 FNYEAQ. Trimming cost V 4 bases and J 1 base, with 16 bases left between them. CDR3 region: CASSSLLQGGNTEAFF. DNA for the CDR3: TGTGCCAGCAGCTCCCTCCTGCAGGGCGGGAACACTGAAGCTTTCTTT.

For the CDR3, the DNA is TGTGCCAGCAGGTCGCGCAACCTGGGACAGGGATATTCACCCCTCCACTTT. The encoded protein is CASRSRNLGQGYSPLHF. The rearrangement uses TRBV28 and TRBJ1-6; 9 positions agree with TRBD1. CDR1 and CDR2 (germline): MDHEN, SYDVKM. The CDR3 spans 17 residues. With V trimmed by 6 bases and J by 8 bases, 14 bases remained unmatched. Full variable domain (remainder filled in from reference TRBV28 and TRBJ1-6): DVKVTQSSRYLVKRTGEKVFLECVQDMDHENMFWYRQDPGLGLRLIYFSYDVKMKEKGDIPEGYSVSREKKERFSLILESASTNQTSMYLCASRSRNLGQGYSPLHFGNGTRLTVT.

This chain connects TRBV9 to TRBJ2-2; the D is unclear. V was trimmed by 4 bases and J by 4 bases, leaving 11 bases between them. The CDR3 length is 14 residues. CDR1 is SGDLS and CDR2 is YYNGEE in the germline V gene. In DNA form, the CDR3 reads TGTGCCAGCAGCCCCCGTACGGTCACCGGGGAGCTGTTTTTT. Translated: CASSPRTVTGELFF.

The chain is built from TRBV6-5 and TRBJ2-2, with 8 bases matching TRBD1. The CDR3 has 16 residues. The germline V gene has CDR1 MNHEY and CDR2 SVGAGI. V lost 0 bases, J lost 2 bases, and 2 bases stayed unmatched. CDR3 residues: CASSYSGQGNTGELFF. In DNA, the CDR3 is TGTGCCAGCAGTTACTCAGGACAGGGTAACACCGGGGAGCTGTTTTTT.

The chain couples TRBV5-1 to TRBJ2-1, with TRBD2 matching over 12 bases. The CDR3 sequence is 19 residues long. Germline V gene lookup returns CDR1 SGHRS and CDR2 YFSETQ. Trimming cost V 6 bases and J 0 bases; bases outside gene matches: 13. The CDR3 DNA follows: TGCGCCAGCAACCCCGGGCCTAGCGGGAGGGCTAGCTCCTACAATGAGCAGTTCTTC. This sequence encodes CASNPGPSGRASSYNEQFF.

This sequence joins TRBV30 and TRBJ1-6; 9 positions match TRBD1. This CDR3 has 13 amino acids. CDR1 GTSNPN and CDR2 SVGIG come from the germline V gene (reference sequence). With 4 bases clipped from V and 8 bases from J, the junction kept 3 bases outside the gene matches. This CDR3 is CAWKRTGDSPLHF. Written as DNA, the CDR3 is TGTGCCTGGAAGCGGACAGGGGATTCACCCCTCCACTTT.

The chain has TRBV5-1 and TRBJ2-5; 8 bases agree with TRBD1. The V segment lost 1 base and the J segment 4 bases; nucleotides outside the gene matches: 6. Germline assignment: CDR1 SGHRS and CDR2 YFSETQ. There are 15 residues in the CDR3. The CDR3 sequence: CASSLQGANTETQYF. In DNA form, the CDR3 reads TGCGCCAGCAGCTTGCAGGGGGCTAACACAGAGACCCAGTACTTC.

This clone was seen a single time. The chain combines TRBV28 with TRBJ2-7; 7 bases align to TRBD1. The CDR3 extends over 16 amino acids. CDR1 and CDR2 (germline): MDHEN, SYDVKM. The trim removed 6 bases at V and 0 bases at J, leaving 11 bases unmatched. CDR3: CASSLSLGGSSYEQYF. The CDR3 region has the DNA TGTGCCAGCAGCCTCTCGTTAGGGGGCAGCTCCTACGAGCAGTACTTC.

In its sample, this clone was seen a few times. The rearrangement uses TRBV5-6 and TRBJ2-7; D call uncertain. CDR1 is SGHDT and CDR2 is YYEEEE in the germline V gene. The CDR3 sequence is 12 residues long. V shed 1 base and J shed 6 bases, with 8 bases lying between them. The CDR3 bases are TGTGCCAGCAGCTTGTCCGCCGGCGAGCAGTACTTC. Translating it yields CASSLSAGEQYF.

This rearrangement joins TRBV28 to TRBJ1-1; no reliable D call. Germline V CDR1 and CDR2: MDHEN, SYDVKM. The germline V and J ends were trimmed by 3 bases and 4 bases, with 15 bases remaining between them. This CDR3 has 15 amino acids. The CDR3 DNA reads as TGTGCCAGCAGTTTGCACAGTACCCGGATCACTGAAGCTTTCTTT. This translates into CASSLHSTRITEAFF.

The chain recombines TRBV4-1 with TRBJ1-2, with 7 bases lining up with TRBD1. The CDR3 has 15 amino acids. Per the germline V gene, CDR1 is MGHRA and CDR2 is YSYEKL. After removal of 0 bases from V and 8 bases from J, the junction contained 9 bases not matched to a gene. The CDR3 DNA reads TGCGCCAGCAGCCAAGATAAGGGGGCAGGGAGCGGCTACACCTTC. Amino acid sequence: CASSQDKGAGSGYTF.

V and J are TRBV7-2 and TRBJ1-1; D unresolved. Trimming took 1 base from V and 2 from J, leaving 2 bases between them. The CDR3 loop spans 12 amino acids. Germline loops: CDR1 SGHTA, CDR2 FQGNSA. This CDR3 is CASSLVNTEAFF. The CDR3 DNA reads TGTGCCAGCAGCTTAGTAAACACTGAAGCTTTCTTT.